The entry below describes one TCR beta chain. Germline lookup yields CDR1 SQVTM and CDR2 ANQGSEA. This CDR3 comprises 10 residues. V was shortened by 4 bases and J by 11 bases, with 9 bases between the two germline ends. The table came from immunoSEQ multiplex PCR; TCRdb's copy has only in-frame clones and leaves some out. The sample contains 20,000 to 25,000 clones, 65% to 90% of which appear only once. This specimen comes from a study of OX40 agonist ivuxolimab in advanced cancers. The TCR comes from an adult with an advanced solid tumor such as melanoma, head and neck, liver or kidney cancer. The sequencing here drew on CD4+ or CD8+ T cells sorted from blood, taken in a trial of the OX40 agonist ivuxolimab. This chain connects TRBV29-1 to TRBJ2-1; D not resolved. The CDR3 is CSVVFGKQFF. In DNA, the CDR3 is TGCAGCGTTGTTTTCGGAAAGCAGTTCTTC.